This T cell receptor beta chain was observed in a study of blood T cell repertoires in COVID-19. The CDR3 covers 13 residues. Trimming took 4 bases from V and 6 from J; bases not matched to a gene: 5. Germline CDR1 reads SQVTM; CDR2 reads ANQGSEA. The repertoire was sequenced with immunoSEQ multiplex PCR; TCRdb's copy has only in-frame clones and lacks some. The sample yields 200,000 or so clones, about nine tenths seen once. Participant age was 18 to 89 years, and participants resided in about two dozen US areas. Sequenced input: PBMCs or T cells enriched from blood (not recorded which). The TCR sequence derives from a woman younger than 45 who had recovered from COVID-19. This chain uses TRBV29-1 with TRBJ1-2; 10 bases agree with TRBD1. This CDR3 is CSVAGQGGNGYTF. CDR3 DNA: TGCAGCGTTGCTGGACAGGGGGGGAATGGCTACACCTTC.